A single sample gave rise to the 28 T cell receptor beta chains below, sequenced in a study of cytomegalovirus exposure and HLA in healthy donors. In the PCR, 60 Vbeta and 13 Jbeta primers were used. TCRdb keeps only in-frame clones here, not all; method: immunoSEQ multiplex PCR. Among over 70,000 clones listed, just over 75% were seen once. Sequenced: PBMCs. The receptors were gathered from a man over 45 in good health and CMV-seropositive.

V usage is TRBV2 and J usage is TRBJ1-5, with D tentatively TRBD1 (5 bases). V gave up 4 bases and J gave up 11 bases, with 21 bases separating them. This CDR3 is built from 15 residues. From germline, CDR1 is SNHLY and CDR2 FYNNEI. CDR3 region: CASSGGTLSVLTQHF. CDR3 nucleotide sequence: TGTGCCAGCAGTGGCGGGACTTTGTCCGTATTGACCCAGCATTTT.

Concerning this clone: The junction shows a germline mismatch at one end, possibly a read error. This chain joins TRBV7-9 and TRBJ2-7, with TRBD2 matching over 8 bases. Germline values: CDR1 SEHNR, CDR2 FQNEAQ (reference sequence). The CDR3 has 14 residues. CDR3 sequence reads: CSSSIAGTSYEQYF. CDR3 DNA: TGTTCCAGCAGCATCGCCGGGACTAGCTACGAGCAGTACTTC.

In nucleotides, the CDR3 is TGTGCCAGCAGCTCCAGCGGGACGGGGACCCAGTACTTC. This sequence encodes CASSSSGTGTQYF. The gene calls are TRBV7-7 and TRBJ2-5; 7 bases match TRBD2. In germline, CDR1 is SSHAT, CDR2 FNYEAQ (reference sequence). CDR3 length: 13 amino acids. V dropped 4 bases and J dropped 7; count of bases not matched to a gene: 6.

The chain couples TRBV2 to TRBJ2-3, with 10 nucleotides matching TRBD2. Germline V gene data show CDR1 as SNHLY and CDR2 as FYNNEI. The CDR3 extends over 16 amino acids. The V gene end was trimmed by 4 bases and the J gene end by 6 bases; junction bases not matched to a gene: 10. The CDR3 coding sequence is TGTGCCAGCAGTGTGGAACTAGCGGGGTCTATGGATACGCAGTATTTT. This gives the protein CASSVELAGSMDTQYF.

This chain joins TRBV14 and TRBJ1-1; no firm D call. The ends were cut back, 2 bases at V and 0 bases at J, with 13 bases in the middle. This CDR3 contains 16 residues. CDR1 and CDR2 from the germline V gene are SGHDN and FVKESK. In DNA form, the CDR3 reads TGTGCCAGCAGCCAACTAGACGGCCAGATGAACACTGAAGCTTTCTTT. Translation gives CASSQLDGQMNTEAFF.

The chain carries TRBV5-4 and TRBJ1-1, with D possibly TRBD1 on 6 matching bases. V was pared by 4 bases and J by 2 bases, with 15 bases between. The CDR3 consists of 15 residues. CDR1 is SGHNT and CDR2 is YYREEE in the germline V gene (reference sequence). The CDR3: CASSPPWGLNTEAFF. CDR3 nucleotide sequence: TGTGCCAGCAGCCCACCTTGGGGGCTCAACACTGAAGCTTTCTTT.

The chain couples TRBV30 to TRBJ2-7; D ambiguous. The V end was cut by 4 bases, the J end by 2 bases, with 18 bases between. Germline CDR1 is GTSNPN and CDR2 is SVGIG (reference sequence). The CDR3 is 15 amino acids. This CDR3 is CAWTESGERPYEQYF. As DNA, the CDR3 is TGTGCCTGGACAGAATCCGGCGAGCGCCCCTACGAGCAGTACTTC.

V usage is TRBV2 and J usage is TRBJ1-2; 7 bases are a match to TRBD1. The CDR3 contains 13 residues. Per the germline V gene, CDR1 is SNHLY and CDR2 is FYNNEI. V trimming: 7 bases; J trimming: 9 bases; junction bases outside the gene matches: 11. CDR3 in amino acids: CASNPITGDRYTF. The CDR3 coding sequence is TGTGCCAGCAACCCCATTACAGGGGATCGCTACACCTTC.

V is TRBV2 and J is TRBJ1-5; D gene ambiguous. The CDR3 contains 15 residues. Germline V lookup: CDR1 SNHLY, CDR2 FYNNEI. Trimming stripped 4 bases from V and 2 bases from J, with 12 bases between. The CDR3 loop reads CASSGRQAGNQPQHF. The CDR3 DNA is TGTGCCAGCAGTGGTCGGCAGGCAGGCAATCAGCCCCAGCATTTT.

The rearrangement uses TRBV20-1 and TRBJ2-5; D is ambiguous. The J call may not be correct, given that the DNA end is closer to TRBJ2-7. The CDR3 covers 11 residues. Germline CDR1 is DFQATT and CDR2 is SNEGSKA (reference sequence). CDR3 loop: CSAREIYEQYF. The CDR3 nucleotides are TGCAGTGCTAGAGAGATCTACGAGCAGTACTTC.

This chain links TRBV5-1 with TRBJ2-7; possible D gene TRBD2, 6 bases. The germline V gene encodes CDR1 SGHRS and CDR2 YFSETQ. The CDR3 sequence is 14 residues long. V was cut by 2 bases and J by 3 bases, with 12 bases left in between. The CDR3 DNA reads as TGCGCCAGCAGCTTCCGGGACTTTTACTACGAGCAGTACTTC. Translating gives CASSFRDFYYEQYF.

The gene calls are TRBV14 and TRBJ2-4, with unresolved D. V lost 1 base, J lost 0 bases, and 7 bases lay in between. The CDR3 sequence is 15 residues long. Germline CDR1 SGHDN, CDR2 FVKESK. The CDR3, as DNA: TGTGCCAGCAGCCAAGGTCGAGTAGCCAAAAACATTCAGTACTTC. It codes for CASSQGRVAKNIQYF.

V gene TRBV6-4 combines with J gene TRBJ2-1; TRBD1 aligns across 9 bases. The CDR3 length is 15 residues. Germline V CDR1 and CDR2: MRHNA, SNTAGT. V shed 5 bases, J shed 4 bases, and the junction held 6 bases outside the gene matches. In DNA form, the CDR3 reads TGTGCCAGCAGTTCAAACAGGGGGCGGTACAATGAGCAGTTCTTC. Its protein product is CASSSNRGRYNEQFF.

The chain recombines TRBV7-9 with TRBJ2-2; TRBD1 matches at 7 bases. This CDR3 spans 16 amino acids. Germline CDR1 SEHNR, CDR2 FQNEAQ (reference sequence). After removal of 3 bases from V and 5 bases from J, the junction contained 9 bases not matched to a gene. In DNA form, the CDR3 reads TGTGCCAGCAGCTTGGAGAACAGGGGATTGACCGGGGAGCTGTTTTTT. It translates to CASSLENRGLTGELFF.

This clone has more than one count but fewer than ten. The V gene is TRBV14, the J gene TRBJ2-1; TRBD2 matches 10 bases. CDR1 and CDR2 from the germline V gene are SGHDN and FVKESK. This CDR3 is 14 amino acids long. The J segment lost 9 bases and the V segment lost 4 bases, leaving 6 bases of the junction unmatched. The CDR3: CASSRDSGRLEQFF. CDR3 in DNA: TGTGCCAGCAGCCGAGATAGCGGGAGGCTTGAGCAGTTCTTC.

The chain links TRBV15 to TRBJ2-2; D unclear. The germline CDR1 and CDR2 sequences are LNHNV and YYDKDF (reference sequence). The CDR3 runs to 14 residues. The germline V and J ends were trimmed by 0 bases and 4 bases, with 6 bases remaining between them. Here the CDR3 reads CATSRDASTGELFF. The CDR3, as DNA: TGTGCCACCAGCAGAGATGCTAGCACCGGGGAGCTGTTTTTT. Together with reference TRBV15 and TRBJ2-2, the CDR3 gives the full variable domain: DAMVIQNPRYQVTQFGKPVTLSCSQTLNHNVMYWYQQKSSQAPKLLFHYYDKDFNNEADTPDNFQSRRPNTSFCFLDIRSPGLGDTAMYLCATSRDASTGELFFGEGSRLTVL.

This clone was seen more than once but under ten times. The V and J genes are TRBV7-9 and TRBJ2-5, with D possibly matching TRBD1 (6 bases). The V gene lost 2 bases and the J gene lost 0 bases, with 10 bases spanning the gap. The CDR3 totals 15 residues. Germline CDR1 and CDR2: SEHNR and FQNEAQ (reference sequence). CDR3 in DNA: TGTGCCAGCAGCTTATGGACAGACCACCAAGAGACCCAGTACTTC. Translating it yields CASSLWTDHQETQYF.

The chain carries TRBV10-3 and TRBJ1-3; D might be TRBD1 (5 bases). The germline CDR1 and CDR2 sequences are ENHRY and SYGVKD. The germline V and J ends were trimmed by 8 bases and 6 bases, with 14 bases remaining between them. The CDR3 loop spans 13 amino acids. CDR3 in amino acids: CAIGGGLENTIYF. The CDR3 DNA reads as TGTGCCATCGGGGGGGGTCTCGAAAACACCATATATTTT.

The V call is TRBV4-1, the J call TRBJ2-1; TRBD2 aligns across 13 bases. CDR1 is MGHRA, CDR2 YSYEKL, per germline. This CDR3 is built from 17 residues. V was pared by 2 bases and J by 10 bases, with 11 bases of the junction left unmatched. CDR3 coding DNA: TGCGCCAGCAGCCAAAGTTTCAGGACTAGCGGGAGAGGGGAGCAGTTCTTC. It specifies CASSQSFRTSGRGEQFF.

This chain joins TRBV5-1 and TRBJ2-1; D is unclear. The V end lost 0 bases, the J end lost 10 bases, and 23 bases lay between the germline ends. The CDR3 sequence is 17 residues long. Per the germline V gene, CDR1 is SGHRS and CDR2 is YFSETQ. The CDR3 loop reads CASSLAWLAVYNQEQFF. The CDR3 DNA is TGCGCCAGCAGCTTGGCTTGGCTTGCAGTATACAATCAGGAGCAGTTCTTC. Looking up the rest from reference TRBV5-1 and TRBJ2-1 gives the full variable domain: KAGVTQTPRYLIKTRGQQVTLSCSPISGHRSVSWYQQTPGQGLQFLFEYFSETQRNKGNFPGRFSGRQFSNSRSEMNVSTLELGDSALYLCASSLAWLAVYNQEQFFGPGTRLTVL.

The chain links TRBV7-3 to TRBJ2-2, with TRBD2 identical over 9 bases. The CDR3 loop spans 16 amino acids. Germline V gene data show CDR1 as SGHTA and CDR2 as FQGTGA. V lost 2 bases and J lost 4; bases outside the gene matches: 5. CDR3 sequence reads: CASSLGLAGSTGELFF. CDR3 coding DNA: TGTGCCAGCAGCTTAGGCCTAGCGGGAAGCACCGGGGAGCTGTTTTTT.

This chain uses TRBV6-1 with TRBJ2-7, with 9 positions matching TRBD1. V shed 4 bases and J 3 bases; nucleotides not matched to a gene: 4. CDR1 and CDR2 from the germline V gene are MNHNS and SASEGT. CDR3 size: 14 residues. The CDR3 nucleotides read TGTGCCAGCAGTGGGGACAGGGCTCTCTACGAGCAGTACTTC. Its translation is CASSGDRALYEQYF.

A single count supports this clone. This chain joins TRBV19 and TRBJ2-7, with 11 bases matching TRBD2. This CDR3 contains 15 residues. The ends lost 8 bases at V and 0 bases at J; junction bases unmatched: 6. The germline gives CDR1 LNHDA, CDR2 SQIVND (reference sequence). This CDR3 reads CASGLAGKSSYEQYF. CDR3 in DNA: TGTGCCAGTGGACTAGCGGGTAAAAGCTCCTACGAGCAGTACTTC.

The chain is built from TRBV6-4 and TRBJ2-1, with 7 bases aligning to TRBD1. Germline V CDR1 and CDR2: MRHNA, SNTAGT. This CDR3 is 15 amino acids long. The V segment lost 6 bases and the J segment 1 base; nucleotides outside the gene matches: 6. In nucleotides, the CDR3 is TGTGCCAGCAGCTGGGACAGCGAATCCTACAATGAGCAGTTCTTC. Translated: CASSWDSESYNEQFF.

The V gene is TRBV7-2, the J gene TRBJ1-2; a possible D gene is TRBD1 (6 bases). V was pared by 1 base and J by 3 bases, with 9 bases between. The length of the CDR3 is 14 residues. The germline V gene has CDR1 SGHTA and CDR2 FQGNSA. The DNA of the CDR3 is TGTGCCAGCAGCTTAGGCAGGGGCGACTATGGCTACACCTTC. Amino acid sequence: CASSLGRGDYGYTF.

The chain employs TRBV29-1 and TRBJ1-1; D gene uncertain. Per germline, CDR1 SQVTM and CDR2 ANQGSEA. This CDR3 is built from 12 residues. Trimming stripped 5 bases from V and 0 bases from J, with 7 bases between. CDR3: CSVYRLNTEAFF. CDR3 DNA: TGCAGCGTTTATAGATTGAACACTGAAGCTTTCTTT.

V usage is TRBV19 and J usage is TRBJ2-7; 9 positions agree with TRBD2. Germline V gives CDR1 LNHDA, CDR2 SQIVND (reference sequence). Germline trimming cut 3 bases from V and 7 bases from J; bases unmatched to any gene: 16. The CDR3 has 17 amino acids. CDR3 protein: CASSIFPGGRAFGEQYF. The CDR3 DNA follows: TGTGCCAGTAGTATCTTCCCAGGCGGGAGGGCCTTTGGGGAGCAGTACTTC.

This clone was detected a few times. The rearrangement joins TRBV5-4 to TRBJ1-1, with TRBD1 matching over 8 bases. Germline CDR1 reads SGHNT; CDR2 reads YYREEE (reference sequence). Trimming removed 3 bases from V and 8 bases from J; junction bases left unmatched: 6. The CDR3 extends over 13 amino acids. Here the CDR3 reads CASSYITGGEAFF. CDR3 DNA: TGTGCCAGCAGCTATATCACAGGGGGAGAAGCTTTCTTT.